These T cell receptor beta chains were read from a single sample in a study of blood T cell repertoires in COVID-19. Libraries were prepared by immunoSEQ multiplex PCR; TCRdb keeps only in-frame clonotypes and omits some of them. The data show 250,000 to 400,000 clones, approximately 88% seen once. Sequencing was performed on peripheral blood. Source of these receptors: a woman under 40 with COVID-19, enrolled during active disease. Each CDR3 is given with its conserved first and last residue. The D gene is left open where the match is weak. Only some rows state a clone size, as once, few, many or a class for expanded clones.

v_call: TRBV3-1/TRBV3-2
j_call: TRBJ2-2
clone_size: .
d_call: .
cdr3_nt: TGTGCCAGCAGCCACTACGGGGAGCTGTTTTTT
cdr3_aa: CASSHYGELFF

v_call: TRBV27
j_call: TRBJ2-7
clone_size: few
d_call: .
cdr3_nt: TGTGCCAGCAGTTACTCGGACAGCGAACACTACGAGCAGTACTTC
cdr3_aa: CASSYSDSEHYEQYF

v_call: TRBV21-1
j_call: TRBJ2-1
clone_size: .
d_call: .
cdr3_nt: TGTGCCAGCAGTGTGGGCCCTCAAAGGGGGGGGGAAAGTGAGCAGTTCTTC
cdr3_aa: CASSVGPQRGGESEQFF

v_call: TRBV11-3
j_call: TRBJ2-3
clone_size: .
d_call: .
cdr3_nt: TGTGCCAGCAGCTTAGGGCGTGACAGTAGCACAGATACGCAGTATTTT
cdr3_aa: CASSLGRDSSTDTQYF

v_call: TRBV5-1
j_call: TRBJ1-1
clone_size: .
d_call: .
cdr3_nt: TGCGCCAGCAGCACCCAAGGGGCTCGGGCTTTCTTT
cdr3_aa: CASSTQGARAFF

v_call: TRBV6-5
j_call: TRBJ2-2
clone_size: .
d_call: .
cdr3_nt: TGTGCCACCCTAGGGGGGGGCACCGGGGAGCTGTTTTTT
cdr3_aa: CATLGGGTGELFF

v_call: TRBV28
j_call: TRBJ1-3
clone_size: .
d_call: .
cdr3_nt: TGTGCCAGCAGAACCACCAGGGGAACTGGAAACACCATATATTTT
cdr3_aa: CASRTTRGTGNTIYF

v_call: TRBV12-3/TRBV12-4
j_call: TRBJ1-2
clone_size: .
d_call: .
cdr3_nt: TGTGCCAGCAGTTTCGGGGGAGCAGTTGGCTACACCTTC
cdr3_aa: CASSFGGAVGYTF

v_call: TRBV18
j_call: TRBJ2-7
clone_size: .
d_call: .
cdr3_nt: TGTGCCAGCTCACCACTAGGGGCTGACTACGAGCAGTACTTC
cdr3_aa: CASSPLGADYEQYF

v_call: TRBV10-3
j_call: TRBJ1-2
clone_size: .
d_call: .
cdr3_nt: TGTGCCGCCCGAGATCAGTCAGGGCCTAACTATGGCTACACCTTC
cdr3_aa: CAARDQSGPNYGYTF

v_call: TRBV5-6
j_call: TRBJ1-2
clone_size: .
d_call: .
cdr3_nt: TGTGCCAGCAGCCCTGGGGGGTACAGGTTCTCTAACTATGGCTACACCTTC
cdr3_aa: CASSPGGYRFSNYGYTF

v_call: TRBV10-1
j_call: TRBJ1-4
clone_size: .
d_call: .
cdr3_nt: TGCGCCAGCAGTGAGTCGAACGGGGATGGTGAAAAACTGTTTTTT
cdr3_aa: CASSESNGDGEKLFF

v_call: TRBV5-1
j_call: TRBJ2-2
clone_size: once
d_call: .
cdr3_nt: TGCGCCAGCAGCTTGGGAGAGGAAACTACCGGGGAGCTGTTTTTT
cdr3_aa: CASSLGEETTGELFF

v_call: TRBV11-2
j_call: TRBJ2-5
clone_size: .
d_call: TRBD2
cdr3_nt: TGTGCCAGCAGCTTAGGGATAGCGGGGGCCCCGCAAGAGACCCAGTACTTC
cdr3_aa: CASSLGIAGAPQETQYF

v_call: TRBV27
j_call: TRBJ1-2
clone_size: .
d_call: .
cdr3_nt: TGTGCCAGCAGTTTCCCGGACAGTAGGGGCTACACCTTC
cdr3_aa: CASSFPDSRGYTF

v_call: TRBV6-5
j_call: TRBJ2-2
clone_size: .
d_call: TRBD2
cdr3_nt: TGTGCCAGCAGCCTTGGACTAGCGGGGGCCGGGGAGCTGTTTTTT
cdr3_aa: CASSLGLAGAGELFF

v_call: TRBV5-1
j_call: TRBJ1-3
clone_size: .
d_call: .
cdr3_nt: TGCGCCAGCAGCTTGGATTCAAGAACACGGGGGACCCACTCTGGAAACACCATATATTTT
cdr3_aa: CASSLDSRTRGTHSGNTIYF

v_call: TRBV5-5
j_call: TRBJ2-2
clone_size: .
d_call: .
cdr3_nt: TGTGCCAGCAGGACAGCTTCGAACACCGGGGAGCTGTTTTTT
cdr3_aa: CASRTASNTGELFF

v_call: TRBV5-6
j_call: TRBJ2-5
clone_size: once
d_call: TRBD1
cdr3_nt: TGTGCCAGCAGCTTGAAGGACAGGGAGACCCAGTACTTC
cdr3_aa: CASSLKDRETQYF

v_call: TRBV3-1/TRBV3-2
j_call: TRBJ1-1
clone_size: .
d_call: TRBD1
cdr3_nt: TGTGCCAGCAGCCACGGGACAGGGGTCAGTGAAGCTTTCTTT
cdr3_aa: CASSHGTGVSEAFF

v_call: TRBV11-3
j_call: TRBJ2-2
clone_size: .
d_call: .
cdr3_nt: TGTGCCAGCAGCCGTATCCTCGGGGAGCTGTTTTTT
cdr3_aa: CASSRILGELFF

v_call: TRBV5-4
j_call: TRBJ2-1
clone_size: .
d_call: TRBD2
cdr3_nt: TGTGCCAGCAACGGAGCCGGGGGGGCCTACAATGAGCAGTTCTTC
cdr3_aa: CASNGAGGAYNEQFF

v_call: TRBV6-6
j_call: TRBJ1-6
clone_size: .
d_call: TRBD1
cdr3_nt: TGTGCCAGCAGCAGACAGGGGGAGGGTTCACCCCTCCACTTT
cdr3_aa: CASSRQGEGSPLHF

v_call: TRBV12-3/TRBV12-4
j_call: TRBJ1-1
clone_size: .
d_call: .
cdr3_nt: TGTGCCAGCAGTTTGATGGGACACGGGAAAGCTTTCTTT
cdr3_aa: CASSLMGHGKAFF

v_call: TRBV10-3
j_call: TRBJ2-3
clone_size: .
d_call: TRBD2
cdr3_nt: TGTGCCATCAGACCAGGACTAGCGGGGAGCACAGATACGCAGTATTTT
cdr3_aa: CAIRPGLAGSTDTQYF

v_call: TRBV2
j_call: TRBJ1-1
clone_size: once
d_call: .
cdr3_nt: TGTGCCAGCAGTGCAGTCAGGGGCACACGGGAGGTTTTCTTT
cdr3_aa: CASSAVRGTREVFF

v_call: TRBV12-3/TRBV12-4
j_call: TRBJ1-1
clone_size: .
d_call: .
cdr3_nt: TGTGCCAGCTTCAACCCTCCGGGTGAAGCTTTCTTT
cdr3_aa: CASFNPPGEAFF

v_call: TRBV15
j_call: TRBJ2-3
clone_size: .
d_call: .
cdr3_nt: TGTGCCACCAGCAGGTGGCGGGGGCACACAGATACGCAGTATTTT
cdr3_aa: CATSRWRGHTDTQYF

v_call: TRBV7-2
j_call: TRBJ2-2
clone_size: .
d_call: TRBD2
cdr3_nt: TGTGCCAGCTCATACGGACTAGCAGGCACCGGGGAGCTGCTTTTT
cdr3_aa: CASSYGLAGTGELLF

v_call: TRBV12-2
j_call: TRBJ1-1
clone_size: few
d_call: .
cdr3_nt: TGTGCAAGTCGCTTGTCGGGACAGCCGAACACTGAAGCTTTCTTT
cdr3_aa: CASRLSGQPNTEAFF

v_call: TRBV4-1
j_call: TRBJ2-5
clone_size: .
d_call: TRBD2
cdr3_nt: TGCGCCAGCAGCCAAGGAATGATAGGCGGGGGGTCGTACCAAGAGACCCAGTACTTC
cdr3_aa: CASSQGMIGGGSYQETQYF

v_call: TRBV19
j_call: TRBJ1-1
clone_size: .
d_call: TRBD1
cdr3_nt: TGTGCCAGTAGCCCCGGGACAGGGAGGAACACTGAAGCTTTCTTT
cdr3_aa: CASSPGTGRNTEAFF

v_call: TRBV6-5
j_call: TRBJ2-3
clone_size: few
d_call: TRBD2
cdr3_nt: TGTGCCAGCAGACTAGCGGGGGCCACAGATACGCAGTATTTT
cdr3_aa: CASRLAGATDTQYF

v_call: TRBV2
j_call: TRBJ1-5
clone_size: .
d_call: TRBD1
cdr3_nt: TGTGCCAGCAGGGCACAGGGGACCAGCAATCAGCCCCAGCATTTT
cdr3_aa: CASRAQGTSNQPQHF

v_call: TRBV5-4
j_call: TRBJ2-1
clone_size: .
d_call: .
cdr3_nt: TGTGCCAGCAGCTCAACTAGCCTGGGGGGTGATGAGCAGTTCTTC
cdr3_aa: CASSSTSLGGDEQFF

v_call: TRBV6-5
j_call: TRBJ2-7
clone_size: .
d_call: .
cdr3_nt: TGTGCCAGCCGCGGGCCCAGGGGCTCCGAGCAGTACTTC
cdr3_aa: CASRGPRGSEQYF

v_call: TRBV29-1
j_call: TRBJ2-1
clone_size: .
d_call: TRBD1
cdr3_nt: TGCAGTATACAGGGGGCGCGTAATGAGCAGTTCTTC
cdr3_aa: CSIQGARNEQFF

v_call: TRBV27
j_call: TRBJ1-5
clone_size: .
d_call: .
cdr3_nt: TGTGCCAGCAGTCCCCAGGGAGGTAATCAGCCCCAGCATTTT
cdr3_aa: CASSPQGGNQPQHF

v_call: TRBV2
j_call: TRBJ2-1
clone_size: .
d_call: TRBD2
cdr3_nt: TGTGCCAGCAGGGGAGTAGCGGGGGGGCCCTACAATGAGCAGTTCTTC
cdr3_aa: CASRGVAGGPYNEQFF

v_call: TRBV4-2
j_call: TRBJ1-1
clone_size: .
d_call: .
cdr3_nt: TGTGCCAGCAGCCAAGATCTGGGGGCGCGGACTGAAGCTTTCTTT
cdr3_aa: CASSQDLGARTEAFF

v_call: TRBV7-2
j_call: TRBJ2-3
clone_size: .
d_call: .
cdr3_nt: TGTGCCAGCAGCGAGACCGTACAGGATACGCAGTATTTT
cdr3_aa: CASSETVQDTQYF

v_call: TRBV4-2
j_call: TRBJ2-6
clone_size: .
d_call: .
cdr3_nt: TGTGCCAGCAGCCAAGACAGGTCTGGGGCCAACGTCCTGACTTTC
cdr3_aa: CASSQDRSGANVLTF

v_call: TRBV28
j_call: TRBJ1-2
clone_size: .
d_call: .
cdr3_nt: TGTGCCAGCAGTTTCTCGACTGAAAGATATGGCTACACCTTC
cdr3_aa: CASSFSTERYGYTF

v_call: TRBV7-3
j_call: TRBJ2-1
clone_size: once
d_call: TRBD2
cdr3_nt: TGTGCCAGCAGCCGGAACCCTAGCGGGGGTAACAATGAGCAGTTCTTC
cdr3_aa: CASSRNPSGGNNEQFF

v_call: TRBV7-9
j_call: TRBJ2-3
clone_size: .
d_call: TRBD2
cdr3_nt: TGTGCCAGCAGCTTCCCAGGGAGGGCGGGGAATGCAGATACGCAGTATTTT
cdr3_aa: CASSFPGRAGNADTQYF

v_call: TRBV6-1
j_call: TRBJ2-3
clone_size: .
d_call: TRBD1
cdr3_nt: TGTGCCAGCAGTGAACTGAGAGGGGGCATGGGAGATACGCAGTATTTT
cdr3_aa: CASSELRGGMGDTQYF

v_call: TRBV4-1
j_call: TRBJ1-5
clone_size: .
d_call: .
cdr3_nt: TGCGCCAGCAGCCAACTATCGGGGGGTTTTAGCAATCAGCCCCAGCATTTT
cdr3_aa: CASSQLSGGFSNQPQHF

v_call: TRBV3-1/TRBV3-2
j_call: TRBJ1-6
clone_size: .
d_call: .
cdr3_nt: TGTGCCAGCAGCCAATACTCCGCAAAACGGTGTAATTCACCCCTCCACTTT
cdr3_aa: CASSQYSAKRCNSPLHF

v_call: TRBV30
j_call: TRBJ1-4
clone_size: .
d_call: .
cdr3_nt: TGTGCCTGGAGGGCACCAAGGGGCTTAAGCGAAAAACTGTTTTTT
cdr3_aa: CAWRAPRGLSEKLFF

v_call: TRBV11-3
j_call: TRBJ2-2
clone_size: .
d_call: TRBD1
cdr3_nt: TGTGCCAGCAGCATGACAGGGGGCTCGGCCGGGGAGCTGTTTTTT
cdr3_aa: CASSMTGGSAGELFF

v_call: TRBV19
j_call: TRBJ2-3
clone_size: .
d_call: .
cdr3_nt: TGTGCCAGTAGTACCCCCTGGGGGGGGGCGGGATCTACGCAGTATTTT
cdr3_aa: CASSTPWGGAGSTQYF

v_call: TRBV14
j_call: TRBJ1-2
clone_size: .
d_call: .
cdr3_nt: TGTGCCAGCAGCCAGCGGGGGCTAGGAAGCACCTTC
cdr3_aa: CASSQRGLGSTF

v_call: TRBV3-1/TRBV3-2
j_call: TRBJ2-1
clone_size: .
d_call: .
cdr3_nt: TGTGCCAGCAGCCAAGATCTTCGGTATGAGCAGTTCTTC
cdr3_aa: CASSQDLRYEQFF

v_call: TRBV7-2
j_call: TRBJ1-5
clone_size: .
d_call: .
cdr3_nt: TGTGCCAGCAGCTTCAACAGGGATCAGCCCCAGCATTTT
cdr3_aa: CASSFNRDQPQHF

v_call: TRBV2
j_call: TRBJ1-1
clone_size: .
d_call: .
cdr3_nt: TGTGCCAGCAGTGAATGGGGGCCGGTCACTGAAGCTTTCTTT
cdr3_aa: CASSEWGPVTEAFF

v_call: TRBV19
j_call: TRBJ1-5
clone_size: once
d_call: .
cdr3_nt: TGTGCCAGTAGTATAGCCGTGAGGGCGCGGGGTCAGCCCCAGCATTTT
cdr3_aa: CASSIAVRARGQPQHF

v_call: TRBV2
j_call: TRBJ1-6
clone_size: once
d_call: .
cdr3_nt: TGTGCCAGCAAAAAAGCGCGGGCAGAAAATTCACCCCTCCACTTT
cdr3_aa: CASKKARAENSPLHF